One and the same sample provided the 26 T cell receptor beta chains below, sequenced in a study of blood T cell repertoires in COVID-19 (dated by TCRdb to the early 2020s). Library construction relied on the immunoSEQ multiplex PCR assay. The clones in this table, taken by TCRdb from immuneACCESS, are in-frame only. Not every clone is retained; where verified, under half of the shortfall comes from an unresolved V gene, and the cause of the rest is unknown. Within this sample are 250,000 to 350,000 clones, with 80% to 85% of them counted one time only. Approximately 14% of the sample belongs to the ten largest clones. The sample comprised peripheral blood. The receptors shown here come from a person aged 70 to 80 with COVID-19, enrolled during active disease.

This chain links TRBV10-2 with TRBJ1-1, with 7 positions matching TRBD1. The V segment lost 6 bases and the J segment 4 bases; nucleotides outside the gene matches: 8. CDR3 length: 14 amino acids. The germline CDR1 and CDR2 sequences are WSHSY and SAAADI. CDR3 sequence reads: CASRKGARSTEAFF. CDR3 in DNA: TGCGCCAGCAGGAAGGGGGCGCGGAGCACTGAAGCTTTCTTT.

The J gene is TRBJ1-6, the V gene TRBV2; D may be TRBD1 (5 bases). Germline CDR1 reads SNHLY; CDR2 reads FYNNEI. There are 14 residues in the CDR3. With 7 bases removed from V and 9 bases from J, the gap between germline ends came to 16 bases. CDR3 amino acids: CASNAGVMGSPLHF. DNA of the CDR3: TGTGCCAGCAATGCGGGGGTAATGGGTTCACCCCTCCACTTT.

This clone turned up a few times. The V gene is TRBV4-1, the J gene TRBJ2-2; 9 bases map to TRBD2. The CDR3 loop spans 18 amino acids. Germline V gives CDR1 MGHRA, CDR2 YSYEKL. Losses at the gene ends were 1 base for V and 4 bases for J; bases not matched to a gene: 10. CDR3 in amino acids: CASSQVSRLADSTGELFF. The CDR3 DNA sequence: TGCGCCAGCAGCCAAGTTTCGCGACTAGCGGACTCCACCGGGGAGCTGTTTTTT.

The chain uses TRBV5-6 and TRBJ2-2; 7 bases are shared with TRBD1. The junction had 14 bases not matched to a gene; V was cut back by 6 bases and J by 6 bases. The germline gives CDR1 SGHDT, CDR2 YYEEEE. The CDR3 has 16 residues. The CDR3 protein is CASTHDRVRVAGELFF. CDR3 in DNA: TGTGCCAGCACCCATGACAGGGTCAGAGTTGCCGGGGAGCTGTTTTTT.

The chain combines TRBV19 with TRBJ2-1; TRBD1 is a possible D gene (5 bases). Germline V lookup: CDR1 LNHDA, CDR2 SQIVND (reference sequence). The CDR3 totals 13 residues. V was shortened by 4 bases and J by 4 bases, with 8 bases between the two germline ends. The CDR3 DNA sequence: TGTGCCAGTAGTAATCAGGGTTACAATGAGCAGTTCTTC. Residues: CASSNQGYNEQFF.

The gene calls are TRBV5-6 and TRBJ2-2; 7 bases are a match to TRBD1. This CDR3 comprises 17 residues. Germline V lookup: CDR1 SGHDT, CDR2 YYEEEE. After removal of 0 bases from V and 2 bases from J, the junction contained 7 bases not matched to a gene. CDR3 amino acids: CASSLGLRDSNTGELFF. In DNA form, the CDR3 reads TGTGCCAGCAGCTTGGGACTTCGGGACAGCAACACCGGGGAGCTGTTTTTT.

This clone turned up a few times. Other nucleotide sequences from this sample produce the same CDR3. V and J are TRBV6-5 and TRBJ1-1; D is perhaps TRBD1 (6 bases). The CDR3 is 12 residues long. CDR1 and CDR2 from the germline V gene are MNHEY and SVGAGI. The V gene lost 2 bases and the J gene lost 6 bases, with 7 bases spanning the gap. The CDR3 spells CASSYGGSEAFF. The CDR3 region has the DNA TGTGCCAGCAGTTACGGGGGCTCTGAAGCTTTCTTT.

This clone was seen only once. V usage is TRBV6-2 or TRBV6-3 and J usage is TRBJ2-1, with 12 nucleotides matching TRBD2. The CDR3 is 16 residues long. Per the germline V gene, CDR1 is MNHEY and CDR2 is SVGEGT. V lost 5 bases and J lost 7; bases outside the gene matches: 9. This chain's CDR3 is CASSGWTSGKRNEQFF. The CDR3 DNA reads TGTGCCAGCAGTGGGTGGACTAGCGGGAAGAGGAATGAGCAGTTCTTC.

The J gene is TRBJ2-7, the V gene TRBV12-3 or TRBV12-4; a possible D gene is TRBD2 (5 bases). Trimming took off 6 bases at V and 6 bases at J, with 12 bases between the two ends. CDR3 length equals 12 residues. CDR3 DNA sequence: TGTGCCAGCAGCCTCGGAGGCCCCGAGCAGTACTTC. It yields the protein CASSLGGPEQYF.

The chain recombines TRBV2 with TRBJ2-1; 12 bases fit TRBD1. The CDR3 is 15 amino acids. Germline V gene data show CDR1 as SNHLY and CDR2 as FYNNEI. V shed 3 bases, J shed 7 bases, and the junction held 4 bases outside the gene matches. The CDR3 nucleotides read TGTGCCAGCAGTGAGCAGGGACAGGGGGCGAATGAGCAGTTCTTC. It translates to CASSEQGQGANEQFF.

Comments on this clone: One end of the junction varies from germline; a read error may be responsible. The chain couples TRBV15 to TRBJ2-5; 11 nucleotides match TRBD2. CDR3 size: 17 residues. CDR1 and CDR2 (germline): LNHNV, YYDKDF (reference sequence). DNA for the CDR3: TGTGCCGCCAGCAGCAAGACGGGACTAGCGGTCCGGGAGACCCAGTACTTC. Translated: CAASSKTGLAVRETQYF.

This chain links TRBV6-2 or TRBV6-3 with TRBJ1-6; tentative D call: TRBD1 (6 bases). Trimming pared 6 bases from V and 6 bases from J, leaving 15 bases between. The CDR3 loop spans 15 amino acids. Germline CDR1 MNHEY, CDR2 SVGEGT. The CDR3 loop reads CASSVGTPLNSPLHF. In DNA form, the CDR3 reads TGTGCCAGCAGCGTCGGGACACCGCTTAATTCACCCCTCCACTTT.

The chain combines TRBV18 with TRBJ1-2; D call uncertain. Germline V lookup: CDR1 KGHSH, CDR2 LQKENI. There are 15 residues in the CDR3. V lost 0 bases to trimming and J lost 4 bases, with 12 bases between them. CDR3 sequence: CASSPPMGDLYGYTF. The CDR3 DNA is TGTGCCAGCTCACCACCAATGGGAGACCTCTATGGCTACACCTTC.

This clone was picked up a small number of times. V is TRBV27 and J is TRBJ1-5, with TRBD1 identical over 7 bases. V trimming: 8 bases; J trimming: 1 base; junction bases outside the gene matches: 5. Germline V lookup: CDR1 MNHEY, CDR2 SMNVEV (reference sequence). CDR3 size: 14 residues. CDR3 in amino acids: CASDRVYSNQPQHF. In nucleotides, the CDR3 is TGTGCCAGCGACAGGGTTTACAGCAATCAGCCCCAGCATTTT.

This clone was seen more than once but under ten times. Other DNA sequences in this sample translate to the same CDR3. The rearrangement uses TRBV28 and TRBJ2-7; 7 positions match TRBD2. Trimming took 5 bases from V and 2 from J; bases not matched to a gene: 3. Germline CDR1 is MDHEN and CDR2 is SYDVKM. The CDR3 loop spans 13 amino acids. The CDR3 reads CASSPSGTYEQYF. DNA for the CDR3: TGTGCCAGCAGTCCTAGCGGAACCTACGAGCAGTACTTC.

This clone was found once. The V gene is TRBV3-1 (or the pseudogene TRBV3-2), the J gene TRBJ1-5, with D unclear. Per the germline V gene, CDR1 is LGHDT and CDR2 is YNNKEL (reference sequence). V lost 0 bases and J 3 bases, leaving 18 bases between the germline ends. The CDR3 has 18 residues. The CDR3: CASSQDLRSEALNQPQHF. CDR3 sequence (DNA): TGTGCCAGCAGCCAAGATTTGAGGTCGGAAGCTCTCAATCAGCCCCAGCATTTT.

The chain has TRBV7-2 and TRBJ2-7; TRBD1 aligns across 10 bases. The length of the CDR3 is 15 residues. CDR1 and CDR2 from the germline V gene are SGHTA and FQGNSA. Germline trimming cut 3 bases from V and 5 bases from J; bases unmatched to any gene: 7. The CDR3 bases are TGTGCCAGCAGCTTCAAGGGACAGGGGTCCCACGAGCAGTACTTC. Amino acid sequence: CASSFKGQGSHEQYF.

In this sample, this clone turned up a few times. The chain uses TRBV7-6 and TRBJ1-3, with unresolved D. Germline V lookup: CDR1 SGHVS, CDR2 FNYEAQ. The CDR3 extends over 15 amino acids. With 1 base removed from V and 0 bases from J, the gap between germline ends came to 7 bases. Written as DNA, the CDR3 is TGTGCCAGCAGCTTAGGAGCGAACTCTGGAAACACCATATATTTT. This translates into CASSLGANSGNTIYF. The whole variable domain, remainder taken from reference TRBV7-6 and TRBJ1-3, is GAGVSQSPRYKVTKRGQDVALRCDPISGHVSLYWYRQALGQGPEFLTYFNYEAQQDKSGLPNDRFSAERPEGSISTLTIQRTEQRDSAMYRCASSLGANSGNTIYFGEGSWLTVV.

This chain connects TRBV4-1 to TRBJ1-1, with unresolved D. Per the germline V gene, CDR1 is MGHRA and CDR2 is YSYEKL. The ends were cut back, 1 base at V and 0 bases at J, with 6 bases in the middle. CDR3 length equals 14 residues. The CDR3 protein is CASSQVPMNTEAFF. The CDR3 nucleotides read TGCGCCAGCAGCCAAGTCCCTATGAACACTGAAGCTTTCTTT.

V and J are TRBV19 and TRBJ2-3; maybe TRBD2 (7 bases). Germline CDR1 reads LNHDA; CDR2 reads SQIVND (reference sequence). The ends were cut back, 6 bases at V and 5 bases at J, with 24 bases in the middle. This CDR3 is 17 amino acids long. CDR3 loop: CASRGGGSAIRRDTQYF. CDR3 DNA sequence: TGTGCCAGTAGGGGGGGCGGGAGCGCTATCAGAAGAGATACGCAGTATTTT.

This chain joins TRBV7-8 and TRBJ2-3, with D hard to call. Germline lookup yields CDR1 SGHVS and CDR2 FQNEAQ. The CDR3 contains 17 residues. Trimming removed 0 bases from V and 2 bases from J, with 15 bases in between. The CDR3: CASSLAGSSKNTDTQYF. In DNA, the CDR3 is TGTGCCAGCAGCTTAGCTGGGTCTAGTAAGAACACAGATACGCAGTATTTT.

The chain employs TRBV5-4 and TRBJ1-6, with D tentatively TRBD1 (5 bases). CDR1 is SGHNT and CDR2 is YYREEE in the germline V gene (reference sequence). There are 13 residues in the CDR3. With 1 base removed from V and 8 bases from J, the gap between germline ends came to 7 bases. CDR3 coding DNA: TGTGCCAGCAGCTTGCCAGGGCATTCACCCCTCCACTTT. Protein: CASSLPGHSPLHF.

V usage is TRBV6-1 and J usage is TRBJ2-3; D is possibly TRBD2 (5 bases). The V and J ends lost 3 bases and 6 bases respectively, with 25 bases between them. The germline gives CDR1 MNHNS, CDR2 SASEGT. The CDR3 has 18 residues. The CDR3 nucleotides read TGTGCCAGCAGTGAGTTTCTCCCCGGACTGTCGACGATGGATACGCAGTATTTT. As protein: CASSEFLPGLSTMDTQYF.

The V gene is TRBV19, the J gene TRBJ2-5; 13 positions match TRBD2. Trimming removed 4 bases from V and 4 bases from J; junction bases left unmatched: 6. Germline V CDR1 and CDR2: LNHDA, SQIVND (reference sequence). CDR3 length equals 16 residues. CDR3 sequence: CASSRTWTSGRETQYF. The CDR3 DNA reads as TGTGCCAGTAGTAGGACATGGACTAGCGGGAGAGAGACCCAGTACTTC.

A word on this clone: The junction departs from germline at one end; a sequencing error may be responsible. V gene TRBV3-1 (or the pseudogene TRBV3-2) combines with J gene TRBJ2-3; D might be TRBD1 (5 bases). The CDR3 spans 12 residues. Per the germline V gene, CDR1 is LGHDT and CDR2 is YNNKEL (reference sequence). The CDR3 sequence: CASDDQVGAQLF. The CDR3 region has the DNA TGTGCCAGCGACGACCAAGTAGGGGCCCAACTTTTT.

This rearrangement joins TRBV20-1 to TRBJ2-1; D is perhaps TRBD2 (5 bases). The CDR3 has 15 amino acids. V lost 6 bases, J lost 8 bases, and 23 bases lay in between. CDR1 and CDR2 from the germline V gene are DFQATT and SNEGSKA (reference sequence). The DNA for the CDR3 is TGCAGTGCAAGTGCTTTAGCTAGCAATGTCCATGAGCAGTTCTTC. It encodes CSASALASNVHEQFF.